This T cell receptor beta chain was recovered during a study of blood T cell repertoires in COVID-19. The repertoire was sequenced with immunoSEQ multiplex PCR; TCRdb's copy has only in-frame clones and lacks some. Altogether roughly 500,000 clones are present, about 88% being singletons, with the ten largest covering around 0.92%. Trimming shortened V by 1 base and J by 4 bases, and 13 bases separated the two germline ends. Germline loops: CDR1 SGHNT, CDR2 YYREEE (reference sequence). The CDR3 spans 15 residues. Sequencing was performed on peripheral blood. The sequence derives from a man between 18 and 29 years old with COVID-19, enrolled during active disease. This chain links TRBV5-4 with TRBJ2-3, with D perhaps TRBD1 (5 bases). CDR3 nucleotide sequence: TGTGCCAGCAGCTTGACCGTTGTAGGGGCAGATACGCAGTATTTT. It encodes CASSLTVVGADTQYF.